This TCR beta chain is drawn from a study of PD-L1 blockade in urothelial cancer. Notes on the study in general: Prediction of better survival came from below-median pretreatment blood TCR clonality.

About this clone: Its antigen remains unknown.

Germline V gene lookup returns CDR1 LGHNA and CDR2 YNFKEQ. The CDR3 length is 16 residues. V lost 4 bases and J 0 bases, leaving 15 bases between the germline ends. Here immunoSEQ multiplex PCR was the method, and the copy in TCRdb shows in-frame clones only, minus some. The sample holds tens of thousands of clones, around 90% seen once. This sample comprised PBMCs, obtained around atezolizumab (anti-PD-L1) treatment. The chain employs TRBV4-2 and TRBJ1-1; TRBD1 is a possible D gene (5 bases). The TCR was taken from a woman aged 55-69 years with urothelial cancer. The CDR3 DNA reads TGTGCCAGCAGCCCCGTGGTTTCGGACATGAACACTGAAGCTTTCTTT. This codes for CASSPVVSDMNTEAFF.